This entry concerns a single TCR beta chain. What it binds is not known. The entry originates in a study of a mutant IDH1 vaccine in newly diagnosed glioma. Study context: Earlier treatment was radiotherapy, temozolomide, or both, with most getting both. Study observations and caveats: Pseudoprogression appeared independent of alterations in top peripheral clonotypes.

V was cut by 3 bases and J by 7 bases, with 24 bases left in between. This CDR3 comprises 17 residues. Germline assignment: CDR1 MNHEY and CDR2 SMNVEV (reference sequence). Some clones are missing from TCRdb's copy, which holds only in-frame ones; the method was immunoSEQ multiplex PCR. There are some 23,000 clones in the sample; 93% occur only once, and around 1.2% lies in the top ten. Indicated time point: baseline, week 1 (first vaccination visit). Treatment in this sample: pre-vaccination baseline after standard-of-care therapy. This chain links TRBV27 with TRBJ1-1, with D possibly TRBD1 on 5 matching bases. This clonotype originated in a man between 35 and 55 years old with glioma. The sequences come from PBMCs, collected from a glioma patient treated with radiotherapy, temozolomide or both. CDR3 sequence (DNA): TGTGCCAGCAGTTTCTATTCCGGGACGGGCGGCGGGGGTGAAGCTTTCTTT. Protein sequence: CASSFYSGTGGGGEAFF.